The following is a TCR beta chain sequence with its context. The antigen is unknown. The CDR3 runs to 16 residues. The germline gives CDR1 MNHEY, CDR2 SMNVEV (reference sequence). With V trimmed by 4 bases and J by 7 bases, 8 bases remained unmatched. These data belong to a study of somatic mutations in cytotoxic T cells in rheumatoid arthritis. Study-wide results and caveats: With age, CD8+ clonality increased in rheumatoid arthritis patients, whereas no such increase appeared in healthy controls.

CD4+ cells and CD8+ cells were each obtained through positive magnetic bead selection, and their purity was assessed by flow cytometry. Assay used: immunoSEQ multiplex PCR; TCRdb lists only in-frame clones, some missing. This sample has over 10,000 clones, with approximately 69% found just once. This rearrangement joins TRBV27 to TRBJ1-5; 12 nucleotides line up with TRBD1. The origin of this receptor is a man aged 70 or older in good health. The sequenced sample consisted of CD8+ T cells sorted from blood. The CDR3 loop is CASSSGGTGGDQPQHF. CDR3 sequence (DNA): TGTGCCAGCAGTTCGGGGGGGACAGGGGGCGACCAGCCCCAGCATTTT.